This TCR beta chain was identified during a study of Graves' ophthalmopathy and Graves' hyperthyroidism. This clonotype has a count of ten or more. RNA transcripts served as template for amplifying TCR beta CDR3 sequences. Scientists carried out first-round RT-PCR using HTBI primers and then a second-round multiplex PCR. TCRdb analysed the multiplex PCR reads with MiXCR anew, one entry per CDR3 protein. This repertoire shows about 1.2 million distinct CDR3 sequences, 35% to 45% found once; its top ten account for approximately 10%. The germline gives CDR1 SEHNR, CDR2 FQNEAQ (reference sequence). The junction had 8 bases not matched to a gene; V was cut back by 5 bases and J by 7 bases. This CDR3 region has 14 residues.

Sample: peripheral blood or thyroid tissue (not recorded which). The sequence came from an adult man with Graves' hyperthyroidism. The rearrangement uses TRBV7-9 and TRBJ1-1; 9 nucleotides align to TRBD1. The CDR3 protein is CASSPRTGEDEAFF. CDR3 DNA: TGTGCCAGCAGCCCCCGGACAGGGGAGGATGAAGCTTTCTTT.